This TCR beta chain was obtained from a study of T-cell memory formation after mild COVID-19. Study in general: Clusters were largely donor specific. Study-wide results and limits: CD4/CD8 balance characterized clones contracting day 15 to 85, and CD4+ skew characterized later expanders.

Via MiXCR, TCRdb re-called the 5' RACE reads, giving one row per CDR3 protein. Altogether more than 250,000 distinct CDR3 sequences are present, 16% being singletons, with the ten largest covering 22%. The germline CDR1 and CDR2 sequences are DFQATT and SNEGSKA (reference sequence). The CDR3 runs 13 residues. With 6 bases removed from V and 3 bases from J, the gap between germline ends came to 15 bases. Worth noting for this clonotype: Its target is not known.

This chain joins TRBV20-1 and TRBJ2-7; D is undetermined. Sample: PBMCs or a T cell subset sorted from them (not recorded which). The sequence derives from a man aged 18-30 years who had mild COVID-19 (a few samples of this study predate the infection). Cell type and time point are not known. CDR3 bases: TGCAGTGCAACTGACCGATCGGACTACGAGCAGTACTTC. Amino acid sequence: CSATDRSDYEQYF.